Each of the 5 T cell receptor beta chains below was sequenced from the same sample in a study of blood T cells in healthy people across ages. Through a sample-barcoded 5' primer and a J-beta primer mix, a second PCR was run for roughly 6 to 11 cycles. One entry per CDR3 protein results from TCRdb running MiXCR on the 5' RACE reads. There are hundreds of thousands of distinct CDR3 sequences in the sample; 24% occur only once, and approximately 10% lies in the top ten. The sample was also reused in another study, on T cells of mothers and their children.

The source material was blood. These receptors came from a boy aged 5 to 17 in good health.

There are a few counts of this clonotype. The chain couples TRBV28 to TRBJ2-1, with a weak D call TRBD2 (5 bases). The CDR3 is made up of 12 amino acids. With 7 bases removed from V and 8 bases from J, the gap between germline ends came to 12 bases. CDR1 and CDR2 from the germline V gene are MDHEN and SYDVKM. CDR3 nucleotide sequence: TGTGCCAGCACCCTTTCGAGGGATGAGCAGTTCTTC. Its translation is CASTLSRDEQFF.

The rearrangement uses TRBV3-1 and TRBJ2-5, with D maybe TRBD2 (5 bases). The CDR3 has 14 amino acids. From germline, CDR1 is LGHDT and CDR2 YNNKEL (reference sequence). The V gene lost 0 bases and the J gene lost 5 bases, with 10 bases spanning the gap. The DNA for the CDR3 is TGTGCCAGCAGCCAAGATTCGGGGATGGAGACCCAGTACTTC. Encoded protein: CASSQDSGMETQYF.

This clonotype was counted only a few times. The chain has TRBV29-1 and TRBJ2-7, with D perhaps matching TRBD1 (6 bases). This CDR3 contains 17 residues. Looked up from germline, CDR1 is SQVTM and CDR2 is ANQGSEA. With 5 bases removed from V and 0 bases from J, the gap between germline ends came to 23 bases. For the CDR3, the DNA is TGCAGCGTTTATGAGGAGACAGGACGCTTTAGCTCCTACGAGCAGTACTTC. This encodes CSVYEETGRFSSYEQYF.

This chain links TRBV10-3 with TRBJ2-1; 9 nucleotides align to TRBD2. Germline CDR1 is ENHRY and CDR2 is SYGVKD. Trimming at V came to 4 bases and at J to 8 bases, leaving 6 bases not matched to a gene. The CDR3 is made up of 14 amino acids. CDR3 coding DNA: TGTGCCATCAGTGGGATAGCGGGGGAGGATGAGCAGTTCTTC. It specifies CAISGIAGEDEQFF.

The gene calls are TRBV7-2 and TRBJ2-7; the D gene is possibly TRBD2 (6 bases). The length of the CDR3 is 16 residues. Looked up from germline, CDR1 is SGHTA and CDR2 is FQGNSA. V was cut by 5 bases and J by 7 bases, with 24 bases left in between. The CDR3 DNA reads as TGTGCCAGCAGCCGCCAGGTCGCCGGGAGTCTGGGGGAGCAGTACTTC. Translation: CASSRQVAGSLGEQYF.